These 26 T cell receptor beta chains originate from one sample sequenced in a study of T cell responses to AZD1222 COVID-19 vaccine. TCRdb's table, derived via immunoSEQ multiplex PCR, lists solely in-frame clones and lacks some. This repertoire shows more than 150,000 clones, almost 95% found once; its top ten account for more than 9%. The specimen was peripheral blood, collected on day 0 of AZD1222 vaccination. The source is an adult in good health.

The chain's CDR3 is CASSQQGANQPQHF. CDR3 in DNA: TGTGCCAGCAGCCAACAGGGGGCTAATCAGCCCCAGCATTTT. The chain is built from TRBV7-2 and TRBJ1-5; 9 bases align to TRBD1. Germline V gene sequence: CDR1 SGHTA, CDR2 FQGNSA. V lost 5 bases to trimming and J lost 4 bases; unmatched junction nucleotides: 3. This CDR3 spans 14 amino acids.

The chain combines TRBV28 with TRBJ1-5, with unresolved D. The CDR3 loop spans 13 amino acids. V was cut by 5 bases and J by 11 bases, with 16 bases left in between. Germline V gives CDR1 MDHEN, CDR2 SYDVKM. CDR3 in amino acids: CASSRSTLRAQHF. CDR3 DNA sequence: TGTGCCAGCAGTCGCTCGACTCTTAGGGCCCAGCATTTT.

The chain employs TRBV19 and TRBJ1-5; TRBD1 matches at 8 bases. With 3 bases clipped from V and 6 bases from J, the junction kept 7 bases outside the gene matches. This CDR3 spans 15 amino acids. CDR1 and CDR2 from the germline V gene are LNHDA and SQIVND (reference sequence). Here the CDR3 reads CASSIQDRVGQPQHF. The CDR3, as DNA: TGTGCCAGTAGTATCCAGGACAGGGTTGGTCAGCCCCAGCATTTT.

The chain carries TRBV3-1 (or the pseudogene TRBV3-2) and TRBJ1-5; unclear D gene. Germline V CDR1 and CDR2: LGHDT, YNNKEL (reference sequence). The CDR3 totals 14 residues. Trimming cost V 1 base and J 3 bases, with 7 bases left between them. The CDR3 DNA sequence: TGTGCCAGCAGCCAAGGGGCTCTCAATCAGCCCCAGCATTTT. Translating gives CASSQGALNQPQHF.

The V and J genes are TRBV7-3 and TRBJ1-2, with D maybe TRBD1 (6 bases). CDR1 and CDR2 from the germline V gene are SGHTA and FQGTGA. Trimming took 1 base from V and 2 from J, leaving 14 bases between them. The CDR3 covers 16 residues. CDR3 sequence reads: CASSLSPGANNYGYTF. CDR3 bases: TGTGCCAGCAGCTTAAGTCCGGGGGCGAACAACTATGGCTACACCTTC.

The sample holds one count of this clone. The V gene is TRBV3-1 (or the pseudogene TRBV3-2), the J gene TRBJ1-6, with no clear D. In germline, CDR1 is LGHDT, CDR2 YNNKEL (reference sequence). Between the trimmed V and J ends, which lost 1 base and 5 bases, there was a span of 12 bases. The length of the CDR3 is 16 residues. CDR3 protein: CASSQASRPNNSPLHF. Written as DNA, the CDR3 is TGTGCCAGCAGCCAAGCATCCAGGCCTAATAATTCACCCCTCCACTTT.

Here the CDR3 DNA reads TGTGCCAGTAGTTCCCGGACAGGCGGGAATGAGCAGTTCTTC. This codes for CASSSRTGGNEQFF. This sequence joins TRBV19 and TRBJ2-1; 7 bases align to TRBD1. Germline V gene data show CDR1 as LNHDA and CDR2 as SQIVND (reference sequence). There are 14 residues in the CDR3. The V gene end was trimmed by 5 bases and the J gene end by 7 bases; junction bases not matched to a gene: 8.

This rearrangement joins TRBV9 to TRBJ2-5; D may be TRBD2 (5 bases). CDR1 is SGDLS and CDR2 is YYNGEE in the germline V gene. The V end was cut by 3 bases, the J end by 1 base, with 16 bases between. The CDR3 is made up of 16 amino acids. The CDR3 is CASSAHPGLIQETQYF. The CDR3 DNA follows: TGTGCCAGCAGCGCCCATCCTGGACTGATCCAAGAGACCCAGTACTTC. Full variable domain (outside the CDR3, taken from reference TRBV9 and TRBJ2-5): DSGVTQTPKHLITATGQRVTLRCSPRSGDLSVYWYQQSLDQGLQFLIQYYNGEERAKGNILERFSAQQFPDLHSELNLSSLELGDSALYFCASSAHPGLIQETQYFGPGTRLLVL.

The chain joins TRBV18 to TRBJ1-6, with D perhaps matching TRBD1 (6 bases). The V end was cut by 4 bases, the J end by 11 bases, with 12 bases between. Germline V lookup: CDR1 KGHSH, CDR2 LQKENI. This CDR3 is 13 amino acids long. CDR3 nucleotide sequence: TGTGCCAGCTCACTTCACAGGGAAGCACCCCTCCACTTT. Translating it yields CASSLHREAPLHF. Looking up the rest from reference TRBV18 and TRBJ1-6 gives the full variable domain: NAGVMQNPRHLVRRRGQEARLRCSPMKGHSHVYWYRQLPEEGLKFMVYLQKENIIDESGMPKERFSAEFPKEGPSILRIQQVVRGDSAAYFCASSLHREAPLHFGNGTRLTVT.

The chain joins TRBV25-1 to TRBJ2-1; 9 bases line up with TRBD1. CDR3 length: 14 residues. Germline CDR1 is MGHDK and CDR2 is SYGVNS. The V and J ends lost 8 bases and 10 bases, in that order; junction bases with no gene match: 12. DNA of the CDR3: TGTGCCAGCGCCGGGACAGGGATTTTCAACGAGCAGTTCTTC. It is translated as CASAGTGIFNEQFF.

The sample holds one count of this clone. This chain links TRBV28 with TRBJ1-2; no clear D. Trimming took off 6 bases at V and 8 bases at J, with 13 bases between the two ends. Germline-derived CDR1 and CDR2 are MDHEN and SYDVKM. The CDR3 covers 12 residues. The CDR3 nucleotides are TGTGCCAGCAGCTCCATCGCGGCCGGCTACACCTTC. This gives the protein CASSSIAAGYTF.

The chain carries TRBV11-2 and TRBJ2-7; 10 bases align to TRBD1. V trimming: 4 bases; J trimming: 5 bases; junction bases outside the gene matches: 8. The CDR3 is 15 amino acids. CDR1 is SGHAT and CDR2 is FQNNGV in the germline V gene. CDR3 bases: TGTGCCAGCAGCTGGGACCGGGACAGGGGTGACGAGCAGTACTTC. It encodes CASSWDRDRGDEQYF.

J is TRBJ2-1 and V is TRBV2; D gene unclear. From germline, CDR1 is SNHLY and CDR2 FYNNEI. This CDR3 is 11 amino acids long. V was pared by 6 bases and J by 4 bases, with 4 bases between. DNA for the CDR3: TGTGCCAGCAGGATGTACAATGAGCAGTTCTTC. This translates into CASRMYNEQFF.

This chain links TRBV30 with TRBJ1-1, with TRBD1 matching 8 bases. This CDR3 spans 15 amino acids. In germline, CDR1 is GTSNPN, CDR2 SVGIG (reference sequence). V lost 4 bases and J lost 3; bases outside the gene matches: 10. The CDR3, as DNA: TGTGCCTGGAATTACCCGGGACAGGCTGACACTGAAGCTTTCTTT. Translation gives CAWNYPGQADTEAFF.

This chain connects TRBV4-1 to TRBJ1-2; D may be TRBD1 (6 bases). Trimming cost V 0 bases and J 8 bases, with 19 bases left between them. The germline V gene encodes CDR1 MGHRA and CDR2 YSYEKL. The CDR3 totals 16 residues. CDR3 nucleotide sequence: TGCGCCAGCAGCCAAGAAAGGGGGACCTCTCTGGGGGGCTACACCTTC. Translated: CASSQERGTSLGGYTF.

V is TRBV4-1 and J is TRBJ2-3; 11 bases map to TRBD2. The germline CDR1 and CDR2 sequences are MGHRA and YSYEKL. V lost 4 bases and J lost 0; bases outside the gene matches: 3. The length of the CDR3 is 16 residues. DNA of the CDR3: TGCGCCAGCAGCCGACTAGCGGGGCGTAGCACAGATACGCAGTATTTT. Amino acid sequence: CASSRLAGRSTDTQYF.

V usage is TRBV2 and J usage is TRBJ2-1; TRBD1 is a possible D gene (6 bases). Trimming took 5 bases from V and 0 from J, leaving 8 bases between them. CDR3 size: 14 residues. The germline V gene encodes CDR1 SNHLY and CDR2 FYNNEI. The CDR3 region is CASSWTVSYNEQFF. The CDR3 DNA reads as TGTGCCAGCAGTTGGACAGTCTCCTACAATGAGCAGTTCTTC. The full variable domain, its missing parts supplied by reference TRBV2 and TRBJ2-1, is EPEVTQTPSHQVTQMGQEVILRCVPISNHLYFYWYRQILGQKVEFLVSFYNNEISEKSEIFDDQFSVERPDGSNFTLKIRSTKLEDSAMYFCASSWTVSYNEQFFGPGTRLTVL.

This rearrangement joins TRBV9 to TRBJ1-1; possible D gene TRBD1, 5 bases. The CDR3 is 15 residues long. Germline CDR1 and CDR2: SGDLS and YYNGEE. V was shortened by 3 bases and J by 1 base, with 13 bases between the two germline ends. CDR3 protein: CASSAWDSQNTEAFF. The CDR3 nucleotides read TGTGCCAGCAGCGCATGGGACTCCCAGAACACTGAAGCTTTCTTT.

J is TRBJ1-1 and V is TRBV3-1 (or the pseudogene TRBV3-2); no clear D. V lost 5 bases and J 5 bases, leaving 9 bases between the germline ends. The CDR3 spans 12 residues. The germline CDR1 and CDR2 sequences are LGHDT and YNNKEL (reference sequence). DNA for the CDR3: TGTGCCAGCAGCTCTTGGGAGACTGAAGCTTTCTTT. It specifies CASSSWETEAFF.

V is TRBV5-6 and J is TRBJ1-1; weak D call: TRBD1 (5 bases). There are 14 residues in the CDR3. Trimming stripped 5 bases from V and 1 base from J, with 12 bases between. Germline loops: CDR1 SGHDT, CDR2 YYEEEE. CDR3 in amino acids: CASRKGRRNTEAFF. For the CDR3, the DNA is TGTGCCAGCAGAAAGGGACGGAGGAACACTGAAGCTTTCTTT. Complete variable domain (other parts from reference TRBV5-6 and TRBJ1-1): DAGVTQSPTHLIKTRGQQVTLRCSPKSGHDTVSWYQQALGQGPQFIFQYYEEEERQRGNFPDRFSGHQFPNYSSELNVNALLLGDSALYLCASRKGRRNTEAFFGQGTRLTVV.

The chain combines TRBV11-3 with TRBJ2-1; the D call may be TRBD1 or TRBD2 (5 bases each). The CDR3 contains 18 residues. V shed 0 bases and J shed 4 bases, with 19 bases lying between them. Germline assignment: CDR1 SGHNT and CDR2 YENEEA. CDR3 nucleotides: TGTGCCAGCAGCTTAGATTCTACCCGGGACGGGGAATACAATGAGCAGTTCTTC. Translation: CASSLDSTRDGEYNEQFF.

The J gene is TRBJ1-2, the V gene TRBV18; perhaps TRBD1 as D (6 bases). Trimming removed 3 bases at V and 7 bases at J, with 15 bases between. The CDR3 spans 14 residues. Germline CDR1 and CDR2: KGHSH and LQKENI. For the CDR3, the DNA is TGTGCCAGCTCACCTTCGATGGGGGCGAGTGGCTACACCTTC. Encoded protein: CASSPSMGASGYTF.

This clone was seen only a few times. This chain uses TRBV7-9 with TRBJ1-2, with D uncertain. This CDR3 spans 15 amino acids. Trimming left V 2 bases short and J 2 bases short, with 12 bases between. CDR1 is SEHNR, CDR2 FQNEAQ, per germline (reference sequence). The CDR3 reads CASSLYGAPNYGYTF. The CDR3 coding sequence is TGTGCCAGCAGCTTATACGGAGCCCCAAACTATGGCTACACCTTC.

The chain joins TRBV12-5 to TRBJ2-2; D remains ambiguous. This CDR3 is built from 13 residues. The germline V gene encodes CDR1 LGHNT and CDR2 FRNRAP. V was shortened by 1 base and J by 7 bases, with 7 bases between the two germline ends. The CDR3 DNA sequence: TGTGCTAGTGGTTTGGGTGGGATCGGGGAGCTGTTTTTT. Its protein is CASGLGGIGELFF.

This clone has a handful of counts. This chain joins TRBV5-1 and TRBJ2-1; D is possibly TRBD1 (6 bases). The CDR3 runs to 14 residues. Germline CDR1 is SGHRS and CDR2 is YFSETQ. Trimming pared 4 bases from V and 5 bases from J, leaving 13 bases between. CDR3 sequence reads: CASSRRTAHNEQFF. Written as DNA, the CDR3 is TGCGCCAGCAGCCGGAGGACAGCACACAATGAGCAGTTCTTC.

This chain uses TRBV18 with TRBJ2-6; D gene ambiguous. Germline CDR1 KGHSH, CDR2 LQKENI. CDR3 length: 15 amino acids. Trimming removed 1 base from V and 2 bases from J, with 6 bases in between. CDR3 nucleotides: TGTGCCAGCTCACCACTGGTAACTGGGGCCAACGTCCTGACTTTC. Translating gives CASSPLVTGANVLTF.